The 6 T cell receptor beta chains below all came from one sample that was sequenced in a study of cytomegalovirus exposure and HLA in healthy donors (TCRdb year 2017). Receptors were amplified or captured by the immunoSEQ multiplex PCR assay. For the multiplex PCR, a mixture combining 60 forward primers for TCR Vbeta segments and 13 reverse primers for TCR Jbeta segments was used. TCRdb retrieved this table from immuneACCESS and kept in-frame rearrangements only. Not all clones are present; in checked studies, unresolved V genes account for under half, and no reason is known for the remainder. The sample table records more than 85,000 clones; around 75% of these occur just once. The ten largest account for approximately 6.9% of the sample. The sample comprised PBMCs. These receptors were taken from a man aged 25 to 40 in good health and CMV-seropositive.

This clone was counted a single time. The chain is built from TRBV27 and TRBJ2-1, with 7 bases that match TRBD1. The ends lost 5 bases at V and 3 bases at J; junction bases unmatched: 7. Per germline, CDR1 MNHEY and CDR2 SMNVEV (reference sequence). The CDR3 is 15 amino acids. CDR3 sequence: CASSRTGNNYNEQFF. CDR3 coding DNA: TGTGCCAGCAGTCGGACAGGAAATAACTACAATGAGCAGTTCTTC.

Comments on this clone: The germline gene is not matched at one end of the junction; a read error may be the cause. This chain links TRBV5-6 with TRBJ1-1; D uncertain. The CDR3 totals 15 residues. The germline gives CDR1 SGHDT, CDR2 YYEEEE. CDR3 DNA: TGTGCCAGCAGATTGGATGGGCAGTTTAACACTGAAGCTTTCTTT. Its protein product is CASRLDGQFNTEAFF. Supplemented by reference TRBV5-6 and TRBJ1-1, the full variable domain reads DAGVTQSPTHLIKTRGQQVTLRCSPKSGHDTVSWYQQALGQGPQFIFQYYEEEERQRGNFPDRFSGHQFPNYSSELNVNALLLGDSALYLCASRLDGQFNTEAFFGQGTRLTVV.

The V and J genes are TRBV5-1 and TRBJ2-5; D may be TRBD2 (6 bases). V lost 5 bases and J lost 5, with 19 bases in between. This CDR3 is built from 15 residues. Germline loops: CDR1 SGHRS, CDR2 YFSETQ. The chain's CDR3 is CASSLQGGNQETQYF. The CDR3 bases are TGCGCCAGCAGTTTGCAGGGAGGAAATCAGGAGACCCAGTACTTC.

The genes are TRBV11-3 and TRBJ1-1; 7 nucleotides match TRBD1. CDR3 length: 14 amino acids. V was clipped by 8 bases and J by 4 bases; unmatched bases: 10. Per the germline V gene, CDR1 is SGHNT and CDR2 is YENEEA. In DNA, the CDR3 is TGTGCCAGCCTAAGGGGGCCTTCGGCCACTGAAGCTTTCTTT. Translating it yields CASLRGPSATEAFF.

This CDR3 is CASLGRGYEQYF. CDR3 bases: TGTGCCAGCCTTGGGAGGGGCTACGAGCAGTACTTC. The chain has TRBV25-1 and TRBJ2-7; 7 nucleotides match TRBD2. This CDR3 contains 12 residues. Germline V gives CDR1 MGHDK, CDR2 SYGVNS. The junction had 4 bases not matched to a gene; V was cut back by 8 bases and J by 3 bases.

V gene TRBV6-5 combines with J gene TRBJ1-5, with D maybe TRBD1 (5 bases). The V end lost 0 bases, the J end lost 6 bases, and 6 bases lay between the germline ends. The V gene's germline CDR1 is MNHEY and CDR2 SVGAGI. This CDR3 is 13 amino acids long. The CDR3 region is CASSYSGAQPQHF. CDR3 bases: TGTGCCAGCAGTTACTCAGGGGCTCAGCCCCAGCATTTT.